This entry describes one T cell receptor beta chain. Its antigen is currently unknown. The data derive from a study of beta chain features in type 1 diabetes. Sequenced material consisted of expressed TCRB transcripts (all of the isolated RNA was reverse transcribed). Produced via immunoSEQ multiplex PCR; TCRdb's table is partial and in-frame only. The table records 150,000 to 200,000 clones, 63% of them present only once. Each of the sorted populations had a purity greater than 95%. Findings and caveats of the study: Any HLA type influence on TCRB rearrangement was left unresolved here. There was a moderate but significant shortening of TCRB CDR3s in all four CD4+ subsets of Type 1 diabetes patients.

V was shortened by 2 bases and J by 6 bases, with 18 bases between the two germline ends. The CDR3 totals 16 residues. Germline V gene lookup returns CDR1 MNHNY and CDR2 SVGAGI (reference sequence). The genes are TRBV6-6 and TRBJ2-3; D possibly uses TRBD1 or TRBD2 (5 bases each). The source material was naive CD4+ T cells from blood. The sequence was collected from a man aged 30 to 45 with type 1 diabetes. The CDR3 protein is CASSYRGLDLRDTQYF. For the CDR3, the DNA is TGTGCCAGCAGTTACCGGGGCCTGGACCTCCGGGATACGCAGTATTTT.